The 9 T cell receptor beta chains listed next were all sequenced from one sample in a study of radiation and T cells in renal cell carcinoma. Libraries were prepared by immunoSEQ multiplex PCR; TCRdb keeps only in-frame clonotypes and omits some of them. The sample holds 13,000 or so clones, approximately 50% seen once. Treatment of the sample: treatment-naive control, cytoreductive nephrectomy. The specimen was tumor tissue, collected from a patient whose treatment was nephrectomy without radiotherapy. Receptors originate from a man in his fifties with renal cell carcinoma.

As DNA, the CDR3 is TGTGCCAGTAGTATATCTCCTACCCCCAATCAGCCCCAGCATTTT. It codes for CASSISPTPNQPQHF. The chain employs TRBV19 and TRBJ1-5, with D unclear. The CDR3 sequence is 15 residues long. Germline CDR1 and CDR2: LNHDA and SQIVND (reference sequence). Trimming stripped 2 bases from V and 3 bases from J, with 11 bases between.

This clone was observed a few times. The genes are TRBV19 and TRBJ2-7; 7 bases are a match to TRBD2. This CDR3 has 14 amino acids. The trim removed 7 bases at V and 0 bases at J, leaving 6 bases unmatched. The germline CDR1 and CDR2 sequences are LNHDA and SQIVND (reference sequence). CDR3 in DNA: TGTGCCAGTACCCCGGGCGGGAGCTCCTACGAGCAGTACTTC. Its translation is CASTPGGSSYEQYF.

The rearrangement uses TRBV11-3 and TRBJ2-1; D is perhaps TRBD1 (5 bases). Trimming took 1 base from V and 7 from J, leaving 20 bases between them. This CDR3 spans 17 amino acids. Germline CDR1 reads SGHNT; CDR2 reads YENEEA. This chain's CDR3 is CASSLAPDRPDGNEQFF. CDR3 nucleotides: TGTGCCAGCAGCTTAGCCCCCGACAGACCCGATGGGAATGAGCAGTTCTTC.

This clone was counted between two and nine times. The chain uses TRBV5-4 and TRBJ1-3; a possible D gene is TRBD1 (5 bases). The CDR3 is 15 residues long. CDR1 is SGHNT and CDR2 is YYREEE in the germline V gene (reference sequence). Trimming removed 4 bases from V and 2 bases from J, with 13 bases in between. CDR3 sequence reads: CASSPAWGTGNTIYF. CDR3 in DNA: TGTGCCAGCAGCCCAGCATGGGGGACTGGAAACACCATATATTTT.

The DNA of the CDR3 is TGTGCCAGCAGCTTACGGTTTAGTGGGACAGGGAATTCACCCCTCCACTTT. Translation: CASSLRFSGTGNSPLHF. The chain employs TRBV7-2 and TRBJ1-6; 9 bases fit TRBD1. The CDR3 is 17 amino acids. Germline V lookup: CDR1 SGHTA, CDR2 FQGNSA. V gave up 2 bases and J gave up 7 bases; unmatched junction bases: 9.

A few counts support this clone. This chain links TRBV9 with TRBJ1-3, with 8 bases fitting TRBD1. Trimming took 0 bases from V and 3 from J; bases not matched to a gene: 11. The CDR3 extends over 18 amino acids. Germline V lookup: CDR1 SGDLS, CDR2 YYNGEE. The CDR3 bases are TGTGCCAGCAGCGTAGCTCTAGGGTTGACAGGGGATGGAAACACCATATATTTT. It is translated as CASSVALGLTGDGNTIYF.

This clone was recorded only once. The V call is TRBV18, the J call TRBJ2-7; D is perhaps TRBD1 (6 bases). Per the germline V gene, CDR1 is KGHSH and CDR2 is LQKENI. The CDR3 spans 13 residues. Trimming shortened V by 3 bases and J by 3 bases, and 9 bases separated the two germline ends. CDR3 protein: CASSPLQGYEQYF. The DNA of the CDR3 is TGTGCCAGCTCACCTCTACAGGGCTACGAGCAGTACTTC. Looking up the rest from reference TRBV18 and TRBJ2-7 gives the full variable domain: NAGVMQNPRHLVRRRGQEARLRCSPMKGHSHVYWYRQLPEEGLKFMVYLQKENIIDESGMPKERFSAEFPKEGPSILRIQQVVRGDSAAYFCASSPLQGYEQYFGPGTRLTVT.

The genes are TRBV9 and TRBJ2-3; 14 nucleotides line up with TRBD2. Germline CDR1 is SGDLS and CDR2 is YYNGEE. CDR3 length: 18 amino acids. Trimming took 0 bases from V and 0 from J; bases not matched to a gene: 3. CDR3 residues: CASSVGTSGGPSTDTQYF. The CDR3 DNA reads as TGTGCCAGCAGCGTAGGGACTAGCGGGGGGCCCAGCACAGATACGCAGTATTTT.

The rearrangement links TRBV18 to TRBJ2-3; 8 bases are shared with TRBD1. The length of the CDR3 is 14 residues. The V gene end was trimmed by 5 bases and the J gene end by 5 bases; junction bases not matched to a gene: 6. Germline-derived CDR1 and CDR2 are KGHSH and LQKENI. For the CDR3, the DNA is TGTGCCAGCTCATCTCAGGGGGCCGGAGATACGCAGTATTTT. Its protein product is CASSSQGAGDTQYF.